A selection of T cell receptor beta chains follows, all from one sample in a study of PD-1 blockade in classical Hodgkin lymphoma. Data came from immunoSEQ multiplex PCR; TCRdb stores just in-frame clones and leaves some out. The sample records about 64,000 clones, 91% being singletons. Sample: peripheral blood mononuclear cells (PBMCs), taken before the fourth cycle of nivolumab. These receptors were taken from a human donor with classical Hodgkin lymphoma. Both conserved end residues are part of each CDR3. A D gene is named only where the DNA matches it firmly.

d_call: .
j_call: TRBJ1-4
v_call: TRBV5-4
cdr3_nt: TGTGCCAGCAGCTTGCTGGGGAGTGAAAAACTGTTTTTT
cdr3_aa: CASSLLGSEKLFF

d_call: .
j_call: TRBJ1-3
v_call: TRBV14
cdr3_nt: TGTGCCAGCAGCCGGGACGGCGGCGGGGGCTCTGGAAACACCATATATTTT
cdr3_aa: CASSRDGGGGSGNTIYF

d_call: .
j_call: TRBJ2-5
v_call: TRBV2
cdr3_nt: TGTGCCAGCAGGGGAACAGGGTTTGAGACCCAGTACTTC
cdr3_aa: CASRGTGFETQYF

d_call: .
j_call: TRBJ1-1
v_call: TRBV19
cdr3_nt: TGTGCCAGTAGTATCCTCACAGGCTCTGAAGCTTTCTTT
cdr3_aa: CASSILTGSEAFF

d_call: .
j_call: TRBJ1-5
v_call: TRBV6-5
cdr3_nt: TGTGCCAGCAGATCCTTATACGGTCAGCCCCAGCATTTT
cdr3_aa: CASRSLYGQPQHF

d_call: .
j_call: TRBJ2-6
v_call: TRBV19
cdr3_nt: TGTGCCAGTAGTATAGATAGGGGAGCTGGGGCCAACGTCCTGACTTTC
cdr3_aa: CASSIDRGAGANVLTF

d_call: TRBD1
j_call: TRBJ1-1
v_call: TRBV11-1
cdr3_nt: TGTGCCAGCAGCTACCAGGGGGGGAACACTGAAGCTTTCTTT
cdr3_aa: CASSYQGGNTEAFF

d_call: .
j_call: TRBJ1-1
v_call: TRBV2
cdr3_nt: TGTGCCGGCCCCACAGGGTACGGATCAACTGAAGCTTTCTTT
cdr3_aa: CAGPTGYGSTEAFF

d_call: .
j_call: TRBJ1-2
v_call: TRBV6-5
cdr3_nt: TGTGCCAGCAGTTACTCGACGGGTTATGGCTACACCTTC
cdr3_aa: CASSYSTGYGYTF

d_call: .
j_call: TRBJ1-1
v_call: TRBV30
cdr3_nt: TGTGCCTGGAGCGAATCGGGGGCAGGTGGGACTGAAGCTTTCTTT
cdr3_aa: CAWSESGAGGTEAFF

d_call: .
j_call: TRBJ2-3
v_call: TRBV29-1
cdr3_nt: TGCAGCGTTAAAGGGTCCAGGACCACAGATACGCAGTATTTT
cdr3_aa: CSVKGSRTTDTQYF

d_call: .
j_call: TRBJ1-5
v_call: TRBV19
cdr3_nt: TGTGCCAGTAGTATAGGGCGTAATCAGCCCCAGCATTTT
cdr3_aa: CASSIGRNQPQHF

d_call: .
j_call: TRBJ1-1
v_call: TRBV2
cdr3_nt: TGTGCCAGCGGGGTGTCGATGAACACTGAAGCTTTCTTT
cdr3_aa: CASGVSMNTEAFF

d_call: .
j_call: TRBJ1-1
v_call: TRBV6-5
cdr3_nt: TGTGCCAGCAGTTACTCGATGGGGGGGGGCGGCCTTGAAGCTTTCTTT
cdr3_aa: CASSYSMGGGGLEAFF

d_call: TRBD1
j_call: TRBJ2-2
v_call: TRBV15
cdr3_nt: TGTGCCACCAGCAGAGGGGGACAGGCCGGATACCCCGGGGAGCTGTTTTTT
cdr3_aa: CATSRGGQAGYPGELFF

d_call: TRBD1
j_call: TRBJ1-2
v_call: TRBV28
cdr3_nt: TGTGCCAGCAGGGGAGGCGGGACAGGCTATGGCTACACCTTC
cdr3_aa: CASRGGGTGYGYTF

d_call: .
j_call: TRBJ1-6
v_call: TRBV27
cdr3_nt: TGTGCCAGCAGCAGTGGCTTAGGGGACCCGCTTACCCTCCACTTT
cdr3_aa: CASSSGLGDPLTLHF

d_call: .
j_call: TRBJ2-1
v_call: TRBV30
cdr3_nt: TGTGCCTGCGCGAGGGAGGACAATGAGCAGTTCTTC
cdr3_aa: CACAREDNEQFF

d_call: .
j_call: TRBJ2-5
v_call: TRBV30
cdr3_nt: TGTGCCTGGAGTGTACTGGTAGGACAAGAGACCCAGTACTTC
cdr3_aa: CAWSVLVGQETQYF

d_call: .
j_call: TRBJ2-1
v_call: TRBV29-1
cdr3_nt: TGCAGCGTTAAAGGTCTTTTCAATGAGCAGTTCTTC
cdr3_aa: CSVKGLFNEQFF

d_call: .
j_call: TRBJ2-1
v_call: TRBV5-1
cdr3_nt: TGCGCCAGCAGCTTGTATGGGGGCGCTAGCAATGAGCAGTTCTTC
cdr3_aa: CASSLYGGASNEQFF

d_call: .
j_call: TRBJ2-5
v_call: TRBV7-9
cdr3_nt: TGTGCCAGCAGCTCGCAACTAGGTTCAGAGACCCAGTACTTC
cdr3_aa: CASSSQLGSETQYF

d_call: TRBD2
j_call: TRBJ2-5
v_call: TRBV11-2
cdr3_nt: TGTGCCAGCAGCTTAGTCTGGGAGGGGGAGACCCAGTACTTC
cdr3_aa: CASSLVWEGETQYF

d_call: .
j_call: TRBJ1-2
v_call: TRBV7-9
cdr3_nt: TGTGCCAGCAGCTTCGGGACAAACTATGGCTACACCTTC
cdr3_aa: CASSFGTNYGYTF

d_call: .
j_call: TRBJ1-1
v_call: TRBV5-1
cdr3_nt: TGCGCCAGCAGCTTGATAGGGACACCAAACACTGAAGCTTTCTTT
cdr3_aa: CASSLIGTPNTEAFF

d_call: .
j_call: TRBJ2-7
v_call: TRBV2
cdr3_nt: TGTGCCAACCGGGACGGAGGAGAGCAGTACTTC
cdr3_aa: CANRDGGEQYF

d_call: .
j_call: TRBJ2-7
v_call: TRBV6-5
cdr3_nt: TGTGCCAGCAGTTACCCCAAGAGAGCCGAGCAGTACTTC
cdr3_aa: CASSYPKRAEQYF

d_call: .
j_call: TRBJ2-2
v_call: TRBV19
cdr3_nt: TGTGCCAGTAGTATAGGTGGAACCACCGGGGAGCTGTTTTTT
cdr3_aa: CASSIGGTTGELFF

d_call: .
j_call: TRBJ2-1
v_call: TRBV14
cdr3_nt: TGTGCCAGCAGCCCACCTTTGCGGGGACTGTACAACCTCTGGGATGAGCAGTTCTTC
cdr3_aa: CASSPPLRGLYNLWDEQFF

d_call: TRBD1
j_call: TRBJ2-7
v_call: TRBV7-9
cdr3_nt: TGTGCCAGCAGCTTAGGGCGGCAGGGGGATCACGAGCAGTACTTC
cdr3_aa: CASSLGRQGDHEQYF

d_call: .
j_call: TRBJ2-7
v_call: TRBV5-1
cdr3_nt: TGCGCCAGCAGCCGGCCGGGACGGCGGCAGTACGAGCAGTACTTC
cdr3_aa: CASSRPGRRQYEQYF

d_call: .
j_call: TRBJ2-5
v_call: TRBV27
cdr3_nt: TGTGCCAGCAGTCAGGGCCCTCAAGAGACCCAGTACTTC
cdr3_aa: CASSQGPQETQYF

d_call: .
j_call: TRBJ2-3
v_call: TRBV5-4
cdr3_nt: TGTGCCAGCAGCTTCGGGACGGCTCAAGATACGCAGTATTTT
cdr3_aa: CASSFGTAQDTQYF

d_call: .
j_call: TRBJ1-1
v_call: TRBV19
cdr3_nt: TGTGCCAGTCAGGGCTTATCGATTGAAGCTTTCTTT
cdr3_aa: CASQGLSIEAFF

d_call: TRBD1
j_call: TRBJ1-5
v_call: TRBV10-3
cdr3_nt: TGTGCCATCAGCAGGGGGCCGGATCAGCCCCAGCATTTT
cdr3_aa: CAISRGPDQPQHF

d_call: .
j_call: TRBJ1-1
v_call: TRBV5-8
cdr3_nt: TGTGCCAGCAGGGTCGACACTGAAGCTTTCTTT
cdr3_aa: CASRVDTEAFF